Listed here are 13 T cell receptor beta chains from one sample, sequenced in a study of shared clonotypes between healthy human individuals. The table came from immunoSEQ multiplex PCR; TCRdb's copy has only in-frame clones and leaves some out. The table has 2 million or so clones, roughly 94% seen once. Terminally differentiated effector memory CD45RA+ cells were left out of the naive CD8 fraction, which was CD45RO-negative and positively selected for CCR7. Sequencing was performed on naive CD8+ T cells sorted from blood. These receptor sequences come from a man aged 18-30 years in good health.

The rearrangement uses TRBV13 and TRBJ2-3; 9 bases map to TRBD2. The germline V gene encodes CDR1 PRHDT and CDR2 FYEKMQ (reference sequence). CDR3 length equals 16 residues. V was clipped by 5 bases and J by 0 bases; unmatched bases: 6. CDR3 coding DNA: TGTGCCAGCAGCCACTGGACTAGCGTTAGCACAGATACGCAGTATTTT. Translating it yields CASSHWTSVSTDTQYF.

The V call is TRBV5-5, the J call TRBJ1-5; D possibly corresponds to TRBD1 (5 bases). V dropped 0 bases and J dropped 4 bases, with 11 bases sitting between them. The germline V gene has CDR1 SGHKS and CDR2 YYEKEE (reference sequence). The CDR3 loop spans 15 amino acids. The CDR3 region is CASSLATWGNQPQHF. CDR3 bases: TGTGCCAGCAGCTTGGCCACTTGGGGGAATCAGCCCCAGCATTTT.

The V and J genes are TRBV11-3 and TRBJ1-1; D uncertain. The germline gives CDR1 SGHNT, CDR2 YENEEA. There are 13 residues in the CDR3. V was shortened by 3 bases and J by 5 bases, with 10 bases between the two germline ends. The CDR3 loop reads CASSFNPITEAFF. For the CDR3, the DNA is TGTGCCAGCAGCTTCAATCCCATTACTGAAGCTTTCTTT.

Details on this clone: The same CDR3 also results from other DNA sequences found in this sample. For the CDR3, the DNA is TGCGCCAGCAGCCAACCGGGACAGGGGTTCTACGAGCAGTACTTC. Protein product: CASSQPGQGFYEQYF. The chain combines TRBV4-1 with TRBJ2-7; 10 bases are a match to TRBD1. Germline values: CDR1 MGHRA, CDR2 YSYEKL. J gave up 3 bases and V 2 bases, and 4 bases lay outside the gene matches. This CDR3 comprises 15 residues.

The V call is TRBV30, the J call TRBJ2-5, with 8 positions matching TRBD1. This CDR3 comprises 16 residues. Germline V lookup: CDR1 GTSNPN, CDR2 SVGIG (reference sequence). Unmatched junction bases numbered 7, after V lost 0 bases and J lost 1 base. CDR3 nucleotides: TGTGCCTGGAGTGTTGTAGGGGACAGGCGCCAAGAGACCCAGTACTTC. The encoded protein is CAWSVVGDRRQETQYF.

V is TRBV2 and J is TRBJ1-5; D is undetermined. Between the trimmed V and J ends, which lost 1 base and 9 bases, there was a span of 7 bases. The CDR3 spans 12 residues. Per germline, CDR1 SNHLY and CDR2 FYNNEI. In DNA, the CDR3 is TGTGCCAGCAGTGAAGTGGTCGGGCCCCAGCATTTT. Its translation: CASSEVVGPQHF.

The V call is TRBV4-1, the J call TRBJ2-7, with a tentative D call TRBD1 (7 bases). Germline assignment: CDR1 MGHRA and CDR2 YSYEKL. This CDR3 is 16 amino acids long. V lost 1 base and J lost 3, with 16 bases in between. CDR3 loop: CASSQVGAGGNYEQYF. DNA for the CDR3: TGCGCCAGCAGCCAAGTCGGGGCAGGGGGGAACTACGAGCAGTACTTC.

The chain combines TRBV7-6 with TRBJ2-1, with D possibly TRBD2 on 5 matching bases. Per the germline V gene, CDR1 is SGHVS and CDR2 is FNYEAQ. The CDR3 runs to 15 residues. Trimming pared 5 bases from V and 4 bases from J, leaving 15 bases between. CDR3 sequence reads: CASSPPGEGYNEQFF. The CDR3 DNA reads as TGTGCCAGCAGCCCCCCCGGTGAGGGATACAATGAGCAGTTCTTC.

V is TRBV7-2 and J is TRBJ2-1; unclear D gene. This CDR3 contains 15 residues. Germline CDR1 reads SGHTA; CDR2 reads FQGNSA. V lost 2 bases, J lost 1 base, and 9 bases lay in between. The DNA for the CDR3 is TGTGCCAGCAGCTTATCAGAAGAGTCCTACAATGAGCAGTTCTTC. Translated: CASSLSEESYNEQFF.

The V call is TRBV5-6, the J call TRBJ1-5; D call uncertain. The CDR3 length is 12 residues. Trimming removed 4 bases at V and 9 bases at J, with 11 bases between. Per germline, CDR1 SGHDT and CDR2 YYEEEE. CDR3 amino acids: CASSADGTPQHF. The CDR3 nucleotides read TGTGCCAGCAGCGCGGACGGTACGCCCCAGCATTTT.

The gene calls are TRBV6-7 and TRBJ2-7, with D possibly matching TRBD1 (6 bases). TRBV6-7 counts as an open reading frame of uncertain function. V lost 2 bases to trimming and J lost 5 bases, with 16 bases between them. CDR3 length: 15 residues. The CDR3 coding sequence is TGTGCCAGCAGTTACAATGGCAGGGGAGTAAACGAGCAGTACTTC. Its translation is CASSYNGRGVNEQYF.

V usage is TRBV2 and J usage is TRBJ2-1; 9 bases line up with TRBD1. CDR1 is SNHLY and CDR2 is FYNNEI in the germline V gene. There are 15 residues in the CDR3. After removal of 3 bases from V and 5 bases from J, the junction contained 5 bases not matched to a gene. CDR3 protein: CASSEHRGLNNEQFF. As DNA, the CDR3 is TGTGCCAGCAGTGAGCACAGGGGGCTGAACAATGAGCAGTTCTTC.

The V call is TRBV19, the J call TRBJ2-7; maybe TRBD1 (5 bases). V was cut by 2 bases and J by 4 bases, with 12 bases left in between. The germline gives CDR1 LNHDA, CDR2 SQIVND (reference sequence). The CDR3 loop spans 14 amino acids. The CDR3 DNA sequence: TGTGCCAGTAGTATAAAAGGGGCAGTGTACGAGCAGTACTTC. It is translated as CASSIKGAVYEQYF.